Presented here are 14 T cell receptor beta chains from one specimen sequenced in a study of blood T cell repertoires in COVID-19. Libraries were prepared by immunoSEQ multiplex PCR; TCRdb keeps only in-frame clonotypes and omits some of them. The top ten hold approximately 7.6% of the sample, which has a few hundred thousand clones, 85% seen once. Sequenced material: peripheral blood. The receptors shown here come from a human donor in a cohort sampled during active COVID-19.

This clone was seen many times. The chain uses TRBV4-2 and TRBJ1-2; D possibly corresponds to TRBD1 (5 bases). Trimming took off 1 base at V and 4 bases at J, with 13 bases between the two ends. CDR3 size: 15 residues. The germline V gene has CDR1 LGHNA and CDR2 YNFKEQ. In DNA form, the CDR3 reads TGTGCCAGCAGCCAAGGGTTCGGGGGTCCCTATGGCTACACCTTC. It encodes CASSQGFGGPYGYTF.

This clone was seen more than once but under ten times. V is TRBV25-1 and J is TRBJ2-1; possible D gene TRBD2, 6 bases. The CDR3 contains 14 residues. Germline V CDR1 and CDR2: MGHDK, SYGVNS. V lost 3 bases to trimming and J lost 11 bases, with 17 bases between them. This CDR3 reads CASSDSFRGNQQFF. CDR3 DNA sequence: TGTGCCAGCAGTGATTCTTTCCGCGGGAATCAGCAGTTCTTC.

The chain recombines TRBV2 with TRBJ2-5; weak D call: TRBD2 (5 bases). V was shortened by 11 bases and J by 10 bases, with 23 bases between the two germline ends. This CDR3 has 13 residues. Germline V gene sequence: CDR1 SNHLY, CDR2 FYNNEI. The CDR3 DNA reads TGTGCCGGGTCAGATAATCAAGAGAGGGACCAGTACTTC. Its protein product is CAGSDNQERDQYF. Looking up the rest from reference TRBV2 and TRBJ2-5 gives the full variable domain: EPEVTQTPSHQVTQMGQEVILRCVPISNHLYFYWYRQILGQKVEFLVSFYNNEISEKSEIFDDQFSVERPDGSNFTLKIRSTKLEDSAMYFCAGSDNQERDQYFGPGTRLLVL.

The chain joins TRBV14 to TRBJ1-1; maybe TRBD1 (5 bases). Trimming left V 0 bases short and J 10 bases short, with 12 bases between. From germline, CDR1 is SGHDN and CDR2 FVKESK. The CDR3 spans 13 residues. This CDR3 reads CASSQDLRGRAFF. In nucleotides, the CDR3 is TGTGCCAGCAGCCAAGATTTAAGGGGTAGAGCTTTCTTT.

This sequence joins TRBV30 and TRBJ1-3; D is ambiguous. V was shortened by 0 bases and J by 8 bases, with 11 bases between the two germline ends. This CDR3 comprises 13 residues. From germline, CDR1 is GTSNPN and CDR2 SVGIG (reference sequence). CDR3 coding DNA: TGTGCCTGGAGTGTTTGGGGAGCGGACACCATATATTTT. Amino acids: CAWSVWGADTIYF.

This clone appeared once. This sequence joins TRBV4-2 and TRBJ1-6; 10 nucleotides agree with TRBD1. CDR1 LGHNA and CDR2 YNFKEQ come from the germline V gene. The CDR3 sequence is 18 residues long. V shed 2 bases and J 8 bases; nucleotides not matched to a gene: 12. In nucleotides, the CDR3 is TGTGCCAGCAGCCAATCGACAGGGGGCGGTTTTGGTGATTCACCCCTCCACTTT. Translating it yields CASSQSTGGGFGDSPLHF.

This chain uses TRBV11-3 with TRBJ2-2, with D hard to call. V was cut by 5 bases and J by 2 bases, with 18 bases left in between. The germline V gene encodes CDR1 SGHNT and CDR2 YENEEA. The CDR3 has 17 amino acids. This CDR3 is CASSKDNVRHNTGELFF. CDR3 bases: TGTGCCAGCAGCAAAGACAATGTCAGGCACAACACCGGGGAGCTGTTTTTT.

This clone has a single count. V and J are TRBV6-5 and TRBJ2-7; perhaps TRBD1 as D (6 bases). The CDR3 consists of 13 residues. Germline CDR1 is MNHEY and CDR2 is SVGAGI. V shed 6 bases and J shed 0 bases, with 9 bases lying between them. CDR3 nucleotide sequence: TGTGCCAGCAGGGGACACCACTCCTACGAGCAGTACTTC. It encodes CASRGHHSYEQYF.

The V gene is TRBV6-6, the J gene TRBJ1-2; D unresolved. The germline V gene has CDR1 MNHNY and CDR2 SVGAGI (reference sequence). Trimming took off 2 bases at V and 2 bases at J, with 6 bases between the two ends. The CDR3 is 13 amino acids. The DNA for the CDR3 is TGTGCCAGCAGTTACGGTCGGAACTATGGCTACACCTTC. Translated: CASSYGRNYGYTF.

In this sample, this clone turned up a few times. This rearrangement joins TRBV25-1 to TRBJ1-1; tentatively, D is TRBD1 (5 bases). Germline V gives CDR1 MGHDK, CDR2 SYGVNS. The CDR3 has 13 residues. V lost 5 bases and J lost 4, with 11 bases in between. The CDR3 DNA reads as TGTGCCAGCAGTTACAGGATTGGCACTGAAGCTTTCTTT. Residues: CASSYRIGTEAFF.

The V gene is TRBV7-9, the J gene TRBJ1-2; D is undetermined. The CDR3 loop spans 15 amino acids. The V end was cut by 3 bases, the J end by 7 bases, with 18 bases between. Germline CDR1 and CDR2: SEHNR and FQNEAQ (reference sequence). CDR3 DNA: TGTGCCAGCAGCTTTTCGCCGGCGGGGTTAATTGGCTACACCTTC. This encodes CASSFSPAGLIGYTF.

In its sample, this clone was seen a few times. The chain couples TRBV5-1 to TRBJ2-2, with 8 bases lining up with TRBD2. Germline-derived CDR1 and CDR2 are SGHRS and YFSETQ. The CDR3 spans 16 residues. V shed 2 bases, J shed 2 bases, and the junction held 5 bases outside the gene matches. The CDR3 sequence: CASSFTGGLNTGELFF. Here the CDR3 DNA reads TGCGCCAGCAGCTTCACGGGGGGGTTAAACACCGGGGAGCTGTTTTTT. The entire variable domain, with the rest obtained from reference TRBV5-1 and TRBJ2-2, is as follows: KAGVTQTPRYLIKTRGQQVTLSCSPISGHRSVSWYQQTPGQGLQFLFEYFSETQRNKGNFPGRFSGRQFSNSRSEMNVSTLELGDSALYLCASSFTGGLNTGELFFGEGSRLTVL.

This clone was counted once. V usage is TRBV18 and J usage is TRBJ2-1; a possible D gene is TRBD2 (5 bases). In germline, CDR1 is KGHSH, CDR2 LQKENI. V shed 6 bases and J shed 7 bases, with 16 bases lying between them. The CDR3 is made up of 14 amino acids. The CDR3: CASSPPAAWNEQFF. As DNA, the CDR3 is TGTGCCAGCTCCCCGCCAGCGGCTTGGAATGAGCAGTTCTTC.

The CDR3 bases are TGTGCCAGCAGGGAAGTCGGGGGGGCGAACACTGAAGCTTTCTTT. Amino acids: CASREVGGANTEAFF. The V and J genes are TRBV27 and TRBJ1-1, with a possible D match to TRBD1 (6 bases). Per the germline V gene, CDR1 is MNHEY and CDR2 is SMNVEV (reference sequence). The V end was cut by 6 bases, the J end by 1 base, with 15 bases between. CDR3 length equals 15 residues.